This T cell receptor (beta chain) was recorded in a study of blood T cells in healthy people across ages. For the study at large: Roughly one uniquely barcoded beta molecule per two T cells was captured.

The amount of total RNA extracted per sample was at least 5.5 micrograms. Using a J-beta primer mix together with a sample-barcoded 5' primer, a second PCR was run for about 7 to 12 cycles. Via MiXCR, TCRdb re-called the 5' RACE reads, giving one row per CDR3 protein. The table lists approximately 1,000,000 distinct CDR3 sequences, under 40% of them singletons, with under 15% in the top ten. This clonotype was picked up a small number of times. This receptor was identified in a man younger than 30 in good health. The sequenced sample was blood.

For the CDR3, the DNA is TGTGCCAGCGGAGAAGGGTTTGGGGGCAATCAGCCCCAGCATTTT. Protein: CASGEGFGGNQPQHF. The rearrangement uses TRBV6-2 or TRBV6-3 and TRBJ1-5; D ambiguous. This CDR3 is 15 amino acids long. Looked up from germline, CDR1 is MNHEY and CDR2 is SVGEGT. V lost 8 bases and J 2 bases, leaving 16 bases between the germline ends.